The entry that follows covers one T cell receptor beta chain sequence. Its matching antigen is unknown. The sample comes from a study of T cell responses to AZD1222 COVID-19 vaccine. Regarding the study as a whole: It was only six AZD1222 recipients who were seropositive at baseline. Vaccine-related CD4 TCRs covered spike, predominating at 160-218 and 743-854. Increases in Spike-specific TCR breadth and depth were seen after two AZD1222 doses.

The assay was immunoSEQ multiplex PCR, and TCRdb's table has in-frame clones only and misses some. Of about 170,000 clones in the sample, more than 85% were seen once. V was shortened by 4 bases and J by 0 bases, with 15 bases between the two germline ends. Germline loops: CDR1 MNHEY, CDR2 SMNVEV (reference sequence). The CDR3 length is 16 residues. The rearrangement uses TRBV27 and TRBJ1-1; D is undetermined. The input for sequencing was peripheral blood, taken on day 0 of AZD1222 vaccination. The origin of this receptor is an adult in good health. The CDR3 nucleotides read TGTGCCAGCAGTTACTCGGCAGCCAACATGAACACTGAAGCTTTCTTT. Protein sequence: CASSYSAANMNTEAFF.